These 20 T cell receptor beta chains were sequenced from one sample in a study of identical twins' blood T cells. One entry per CDR3 protein results from TCRdb running MiXCR on the 5' RACE reads. The repertoire includes a few hundred thousand distinct CDR3 sequences, about 28% of them detected once, and 6.1% sits in the top ten. The sequenced sample consisted of PBMCs. These receptors were obtained from a woman aged 18-55 years in good health.

Concerning this clonotype itself: Because it lacks the conserved phenylalanine or tryptophan at the end, this CDR3 is likely a read error. The rearrangement joins TRBV7-9 to TRBJ1-5; D gene ambiguous. This CDR3 is built from 14 residues. Germline V gives CDR1 SEHNR, CDR2 FQNEAQ (reference sequence). Trimming stripped 5 bases from V and 1 base from J, with 9 bases between. The CDR3 region has the DNA TGTGCCAGCAGCGCCGAATGGAGCAATCAGCCCCAGCATCTT. Its protein product is CASSAEWSNQPQHL.

The chain joins TRBV9 to TRBJ2-7; no firm D call. The CDR3 consists of 15 residues. Trimming left V 4 bases short and J 2 bases short, with 16 bases between. CDR1 SGDLS and CDR2 YYNGEE come from the germline V gene. The CDR3 coding sequence is TGTGCCAGCAGCCCCACCTCCAATAGGGCCTACGAGCAGTACTTC. This codes for CASSPTSNRAYEQYF.

The chain is built from TRBV6-5 and TRBJ2-1; TRBD2 might be the D (7 bases). The CDR3 length is 16 residues. V lost 0 bases and J lost 8, with 17 bases in between. Germline V lookup: CDR1 MNHEY, CDR2 SVGAGI. The CDR3 DNA reads TGTGCCAGCAGTTACTCGGGGGGGCGCCTTACCGATGAGCAGTTCTTC. It encodes CASSYSGGRLTDEQFF.

V is TRBV11-2 and J is TRBJ2-1; possibly TRBD2 for D (6 bases). The CDR3 length is 14 residues. Germline-derived CDR1 and CDR2 are SGHAT and FQNNGV. The V gene lost 5 bases and the J gene lost 7 bases, with 15 bases spanning the gap. The CDR3 DNA sequence: TGTGCCAGCAGCATACAGCTAGCGAGGAATGAGCAGTTCTTC. Translation gives CASSIQLARNEQFF. Complete variable domain (other parts from reference TRBV11-2 and TRBJ2-1): EAGVAQSPRYKIIEKRQSVAFWCNPISGHATLYWYQQILGQGPKLLIQFQNNGVVDDSQLPKDRFSAERLKGVDSTLKIQPAKLEDSAVYLCASSIQLARNEQFFGPGTRLTVL.

The chain joins TRBV6-5 to TRBJ1-2; possibly TRBD1 for D (5 bases). Germline V gene lookup returns CDR1 MNHEY and CDR2 SVGAGI. V gave up 4 bases and J gave up 13 bases, with 22 bases separating them. The CDR3 is made up of 14 amino acids. The CDR3 spells CASSWTLGTGGCTF. The CDR3, as DNA: TGTGCCAGCAGTTGGACACTAGGGACCGGGGGATGCACCTTC.

This clonotype has only a few counts. The chain joins TRBV6-1 to TRBJ1-5; no clear D. Deletions cut 4 bases from V and 2 bases from J, with 6 bases between. From germline, CDR1 is MNHNS and CDR2 SASEGT. The CDR3 runs 13 residues. CDR3 sequence (DNA): TGTGCCAGCAGTGTGGATGGCAATCAGCCCCAGCATTTT. Translation gives CASSVDGNQPQHF.

This clonotype has just a few counts. The chain has TRBV5-1 and TRBJ1-5; 8 bases are a match to TRBD1. J lost 3 bases, V lost 3 bases, and 5 bases had no gene match. There are 15 residues in the CDR3. Looked up from germline, CDR1 is SGHRS and CDR2 is YFSETQ. CDR3 sequence (DNA): TGCGCCAGCAGCTATGGGACAGGCCTCAATCAGCCCCAGCATTTT. This sequence encodes CASSYGTGLNQPQHF.

V is TRBV4-3 and J is TRBJ2-3; TRBD2 matches at 7 bases. Trimming cost V 5 bases and J 0 bases; bases outside gene matches: 11. Per germline, CDR1 LGHNA and CDR2 YSLEER. The CDR3 sequence is 17 residues long. The CDR3 is CASSEMRASGSTDTQYF. The DNA for the CDR3 is TGCGCCAGCAGCGAAATGAGGGCTAGCGGAAGCACAGATACGCAGTATTTT.

The chain joins TRBV7-8 to TRBJ2-1, with 9 bases identical to TRBD2. Germline trimming cut 5 bases from V and 8 bases from J; bases unmatched to any gene: 10. This CDR3 region has 15 residues. Per the germline V gene, CDR1 is SGHVS and CDR2 is FQNEAQ. CDR3 residues: CASSPAGGPYHEQFF. In DNA form, the CDR3 reads TGTGCCAGCAGCCCAGCGGGAGGACCTTACCATGAGCAGTTCTTC. Variable domain in full (rest from reference TRBV7-8 and TRBJ2-1): GAGVSQSPRYKVAKRGQDVALRCDPISGHVSLFWYQQALGQGPEFLTYFQNEAQLDKSGLPSDRFFAERPEGSVSTLKIQRTQQEDSAVYLCASSPAGGPYHEQFFGPGTRLTVL.

The chain employs TRBV10-2 and TRBJ2-2; 11 bases match TRBD2. Per germline, CDR1 WSHSY and CDR2 SAAADI. The CDR3 contains 16 residues. Trimming took 4 bases from V and 6 from J; bases not matched to a gene: 7. CDR3 protein: CASSALAGVVSGELFF. DNA of the CDR3: TGCGCCAGCAGTGCACTAGCGGGGGTAGTTTCCGGGGAGCTGTTTTTT.

The rearrangement joins TRBV9 to TRBJ2-3; 7 positions match TRBD2. V was clipped by 0 bases and J by 5 bases; unmatched bases: 9. Germline V gene sequence: CDR1 SGDLS, CDR2 YYNGEE. The CDR3 runs to 16 residues. CDR3 in amino acids: CASSVAGRGPGDTQYF. The CDR3 region has the DNA TGTGCCAGCAGCGTAGCAGGGAGGGGTCCTGGAGATACGCAGTATTTT.

This clonotype was seen more than once but under ten times. The rearrangement uses TRBV25-1 and TRBJ2-2; D is ambiguous. CDR1 is MGHDK and CDR2 is SYGVNS in the germline V gene. V was pared by 1 base and J by 8 bases, with 11 bases between. CDR3 length: 14 amino acids. The CDR3, as DNA: TGTGCCAGCAGTGAATGGGTAGCCAGAGGGGAGCTGTTTTTT. Translated: CASSEWVARGELFF.

This clonotype was recorded once. A read error may be the cause here, since a much bigger clone is one base away. The CDR3 carries no conserved terminal phenylalanine or tryptophan, so it likely arises from a read error. The J gene is TRBJ2-5, the V gene TRBV20-1; D not certain. Germline V gene data show CDR1 as DFQATT and CDR2 as SNEGSKA (reference sequence). The CDR3 totals 12 residues. Trimming shortened V by 3 bases and J by 0 bases, and 5 bases separated the two germline ends. The CDR3 reads CSASSHQETQYL. In DNA form, the CDR3 reads TGCAGTGCTAGCTCCCACCAAGAGACCCAGTACTTA.

There are a few counts of this clonotype. One end of the junction fails to match germline, which may point to a read error. The chain uses TRBV19 and TRBJ2-2; D ambiguous. CDR1 LNHDA and CDR2 SQIVND come from the germline V gene (reference sequence). The CDR3 is made up of 15 amino acids. The CDR3 protein is CASSARHQNIGELFF. CDR3 DNA sequence: TGTGCCAGTAGTGCTCGGCACCAGAACATCGGGGAGCTGTTTTTT.

To note about this clonotype: A much larger clone lies a single base off, so this may be a read error. V usage is TRBV6-6 and J usage is TRBJ1-5; possibly TRBD1 for D (5 bases). The end of the DNA aligns better with TRBJ2-3, so the J call may be wrong. The CDR3 is made up of 15 amino acids. In germline, CDR1 is MNHNY, CDR2 SVGAGI (reference sequence). CDR3 protein: CASSPGPQGNQPQYF. As DNA, the CDR3 is TGTGCCAGCAGCCCCGGGCCCCAGGGCAATCAGCCCCAGTATTTT.

The rearrangement uses TRBV7-2 and TRBJ1-2; no reliable D call. The CDR3 runs 14 residues. V shed 3 bases and J shed 5 bases, with 13 bases lying between them. CDR1 and CDR2 from the germline V gene are SGHTA and FQGNSA. CDR3 region: CASSFGRLTYGYTF. For the CDR3, the DNA is TGTGCCAGCAGCTTTGGGCGGCTCACATATGGCTACACCTTC.

The genes are TRBV6-5 and TRBJ2-2; 7 bases are shared with TRBD1. In germline, CDR1 is MNHEY, CDR2 SVGAGI. The CDR3 has 15 amino acids. V shed 2 bases and J 4 bases; nucleotides not matched to a gene: 4. The CDR3 loop reads CASSYRAGGTGELFF. The DNA for the CDR3 is TGTGCCAGCAGTTACAGGGCAGGGGGCACCGGGGAGCTGTTTTTT.

This clonotype was detected ten times or more. This chain connects TRBV29-1 to TRBJ2-1; D unresolved. The CDR3 is made up of 13 amino acids. Germline-derived CDR1 and CDR2 are SQVTM and ANQGSEA. V lost 2 bases, J lost 5 bases, and 10 bases lay in between. CDR3 sequence (DNA): TGCAGCGTTGAAACCTACTCAGACAATGAGCAGTTCTTC. It codes for CSVETYSDNEQFF.

This clonotype turned up a few times. One junction end does not reproduce the germline sequence, and a read error may be involved. The rearrangement joins TRBV10-3 to TRBJ2-7; D may be TRBD1 or TRBD2 (5 bases each). The length of the CDR3 is 15 residues. Germline CDR1 ENHRY, CDR2 SYGVKD. The CDR3 spells CAISDERDHLYEQYF. CDR3 in DNA: TGCGCCATCAGTGATGAGAGGGACCACCTCTACGAGCAGTACTTC.

The CDR3 nucleotides are TGTGCCAGCAGCCGCTTATGGACTAGCTGGGGCACAGATACGCAGTATTTT. It yields the protein CASSRLWTSWGTDTQYF. The V call is TRBV3-1, the J call TRBJ2-3, with 8 positions matching TRBD2. The CDR3 loop spans 17 amino acids. The germline V gene encodes CDR1 LGHDT and CDR2 YNNKEL (reference sequence). V lost 4 bases, J lost 1 base, and 10 bases stayed unmatched.